This TCR beta chain came from a study of T cell responses to AZD1222 COVID-19 vaccine. Sequencing was performed with immunoSEQ multiplex PCR; in TCRdb, only in-frame clones are kept and a portion is missing. The data contain about 120,000 clones, roughly 90% of them seen just once; the ten biggest clones take up approximately 1.5%. Trimming cost V 8 bases and J 5 bases, with 15 bases left between them. The CDR3 spans 13 residues. The chain employs TRBV12-3 or TRBV12-4 and TRBJ1-2; D call uncertain. The specimen comprised peripheral blood, sampled on day 0 of AZD1222 vaccination. This TCR was sampled from an adult in good health. The CDR3 loop is CASAVSGTYGYTF. The CDR3 bases are TGTGCCAGCGCCGTGTCCGGTACTTATGGCTACACCTTC.